These T cell receptor beta chains were read from a single sample in a study of T-cell reconstitution after alpha-beta-depleted transplantation in children. One entry per CDR3 protein, called by TCRdb with MiXCR from the PCR reads. The repertoire has some 190,000 distinct CDR3 sequences, 8.5% to 14% of them found once; the top ten carry approximately 13%. Material: PBMCs, obtained before TCRalphabeta/CD19-depleted stem cell transplant. Receptors were obtained from a boy aged 2-9 years with acute myeloid leukemia, due to receive a stem cell transplant. The CDR3 runs from the conserved cysteine through the conserved F or W. A D gene is named only where the DNA matches it firmly. Not all rows give a size; the values are once, few, many and, for expanded clones, a class.

v_gene: TRBV25-1; abundance: many; j_gene: TRBJ2-1; d_gene: TRBD1; CDR3aa: CASTPTGKGEQFF; CDR3nt: TGTGCCAGCACCCCGACAGGGAAAGGTGAGCAGTTCTTC
v_gene: TRBV7-8; abundance: many; j_gene: TRBJ2-4; d_gene: -; CDR3aa: CASRPTGKENIQYF; CDR3nt: TGTGCCAGCAGACCCACAGGGAAGGAAAACATTCAGTACTTC
v_gene: TRBV5-1; abundance: many; j_gene: TRBJ1-2; d_gene: -; CDR3aa: CASSLSTTNYGYTF; CDR3nt: TGCGCCAGCAGCTTGAGTACGACTAACTATGGCTACACCTTC
v_gene: TRBV27; abundance: many; j_gene: TRBJ1-2; d_gene: -; CDR3aa: CASSLGGPNYGYTF; CDR3nt: TGTGCCAGCAGTTTAGGTGGGCCAAACTATGGCTACACCTTC
v_gene: TRBV4-1; abundance: many; j_gene: TRBJ2-1; d_gene: TRBD2; CDR3aa: CASSQGSSGRAREFF; CDR3nt: TGCGCCAGCAGCCAAGGGTCTAGCGGGAGGGCCCGAGAGTTCTTC
v_gene: TRBV30; abundance: -; j_gene: TRBJ1-1; d_gene: -; CDR3aa: CAWRFTGEAFF; CDR3nt: TGTGCCTGGAGGTTCACAGGGGAAGCTTTCTTT
v_gene: TRBV7-2; abundance: many; j_gene: TRBJ1-1; d_gene: -; CDR3aa: CASSLPQTGPAFF; CDR3nt: TGTGCCAGCAGCTTACCACAAACAGGGCCAGCTTTCTTT
v_gene: TRBV7-9; abundance: few; j_gene: TRBJ1-1; d_gene: -; CDR3aa: CASSLRAGDAEAFF; CDR3nt: TGTGCCAGCAGCCTTAGGGCGGGGGACGCGGAAGCTTTCTTT
v_gene: TRBV20-1; abundance: many; j_gene: TRBJ2-4; d_gene: TRBD1; CDR3aa: CSGRQGNKNIQYF; CDR3nt: TGCAGTGGGAGACAGGGTAATAAAAACATTCAGTACTTC
v_gene: TRBV27; abundance: many; j_gene: TRBJ2-7; d_gene: -; CDR3aa: CASSSTSENEQYF; CDR3nt: TGTGCCAGCAGTTCGACCTCCGAGAACGAGCAGTACTTC
v_gene: TRBV6-2/TRBV6-3; abundance: many; j_gene: TRBJ2-1; d_gene: -; CDR3aa: CASRPIYTPLNEQFF; CDR3nt: TGTGCCAGCAGACCCATCTACACCCCCTTGAATGAGCAGTTCTTC
v_gene: TRBV5-3; abundance: -; j_gene: TRBJ1-2; d_gene: -; CDR3aa: CATALGQLNYGYTF; CDR3nt: TGTGCCACCGCCCTTGGGCAGCTTAACTATGGCTACACCTTC
v_gene: TRBV10-3; abundance: many; j_gene: TRBJ1-5; d_gene: -; CDR3aa: CAISESRAVSNQPQHF; CDR3nt: TGTGCCATCAGTGAGTCTCGGGCAGTAAGCAATCAGCCCCAGCATTTT
v_gene: TRBV6-1; abundance: many; j_gene: TRBJ1-3; d_gene: -; CDR3aa: CASSPRTAQSGNTIYF; CDR3nt: TGTGCCAGCAGTCCGCGGACAGCCCAAAGTGGAAACACCATATATTTT
v_gene: TRBV21-1; abundance: many; j_gene: TRBJ1-1; d_gene: -; CDR3aa: CASSPQLPQGLRGVNTEAFF; CDR3nt: TGTGCCAGCAGCCCCCAACTACCACAGGGCCTAAGGGGTGTGAACACTGAAGCTTTCTTT
v_gene: TRBV20-1; abundance: many; j_gene: TRBJ1-2; d_gene: -; CDR3aa: CSARVEGYTF; CDR3nt: TGCAGTGCTAGAGTAGAGGGCTACACCTTC
v_gene: TRBV12-3/TRBV12-4; abundance: many; j_gene: TRBJ1-5; d_gene: -; CDR3aa: CASSLYLDQPQHF; CDR3nt: TGTGCCAGCAGTTTATACCTGGATCAGCCCCAGCATTTT
v_gene: TRBV20-1; abundance: many; j_gene: TRBJ2-2; d_gene: -; CDR3aa: CSARDQTGELFF; CDR3nt: TGCAGTGCTAGAGACCAAACCGGGGAGCTGTTTTTT
v_gene: TRBV6-5; abundance: many; j_gene: TRBJ1-1; d_gene: -; CDR3aa: CASSWDLNTEAFF; CDR3nt: TGTGCCAGCAGTTGGGATCTGAACACTGAAGCTTTCTTT
v_gene: TRBV7-9; abundance: many; j_gene: TRBJ2-7; d_gene: -; CDR3aa: CASSFWGSYEQYF; CDR3nt: TGTGCCAGCAGCTTCTGGGGCTCCTACGAGCAGTACTTC
v_gene: TRBV5-1; abundance: many; j_gene: TRBJ2-7; d_gene: -; CDR3aa: CASSPLAEHYEQYF; CDR3nt: TGCGCCAGCAGCCCCTTGGCAGAACACTACGAGCAGTACTTC
v_gene: TRBV7-2; abundance: many; j_gene: TRBJ1-1; d_gene: -; CDR3aa: CASSSRTANTEAFF; CDR3nt: TGTGCCAGCAGCTCCCGGACAGCGAACACTGAAGCTTTCTTT
v_gene: TRBV30; abundance: many; j_gene: TRBJ2-7; d_gene: -; CDR3aa: CAWSDGVQYF; CDR3nt: TGTGCCTGGAGTGATGGTGTGCAGTACTTC
v_gene: TRBV20-1; abundance: many; j_gene: TRBJ1-3; d_gene: -; CDR3aa: CSAIKGAGNTIYF; CDR3nt: TGCAGTGCTATTAAGGGGGCTGGAAACACCATATATTTT
v_gene: TRBV27; abundance: many; j_gene: TRBJ1-3; d_gene: -; CDR3aa: CASSSGTLGNTIYF; CDR3nt: TGTGCCAGCAGTTCCGGGACTCTCGGAAACACCATATATTTT
v_gene: TRBV4-1; abundance: -; j_gene: TRBJ2-3; d_gene: -; CDR3aa: CASSLTSDRRLDTQYF; CDR3nt: TGCGCCAGCAGCCTCACTAGTGACAGGCGTTTAGATACGCAGTATTTT
v_gene: TRBV12-3/TRBV12-4; abundance: many; j_gene: TRBJ1-1; d_gene: TRBD1; CDR3aa: CASSSPDRENTEAFF; CDR3nt: TGTGCCAGCAGTTCGCCGGACAGGGAGAACACTGAAGCTTTCTTT
v_gene: TRBV6-5; abundance: many; j_gene: TRBJ1-1; d_gene: -; CDR3aa: CASSSRIYTEAFF; CDR3nt: TGTGCCAGCAGTTCCCGAATATACACTGAAGCTTTCTTT